The 17 T cell receptor beta chains listed next were all sequenced from one sample in a study of shared clonotypes between healthy human individuals. Only in-frame clones appear in the TCRdb table, and some are missing; sequencing was by immunoSEQ multiplex PCR. The sample has under 1,900,000 clones, around 98.5% seen once. Sequences were obtained from naive CD4+ T cells sorted from blood. Subset in this sample: CD45RA+ positively selected. These receptors were taken from a man in his thirties or forties in good health.

V usage is TRBV4-1 and J usage is TRBJ2-1; 12 bases agree with TRBD2. The trim removed 3 bases at V and 12 bases at J, leaving 9 bases unmatched. The CDR3 length is 15 residues. The germline gives CDR1 MGHRA, CDR2 YSYEKL. The CDR3, as DNA: TGCGCCAGCAGCCAGACGGGACTAGCGGGTCGGGGGCAGTTCTTC. Translated: CASSQTGLAGRGQFF.

This clone occurred once. The chain joins TRBV20-1 to TRBJ1-2; D is unclear. V lost 3 bases, J lost 6 bases, and 8 bases lay in between. This CDR3 is 11 amino acids long. Germline V CDR1 and CDR2: DFQATT, SNEGSKA (reference sequence). Here the CDR3 DNA reads TGCAGTGCTAGGTTCTCAGATGGCTACACCTTC. This gives the protein CSARFSDGYTF.

V and J are TRBV10-1 and TRBJ1-2, with unresolved D. The CDR3 is 13 residues long. Trimming took off 3 bases at V and 3 bases at J, with 8 bases between the two ends. Germline V gene sequence: CDR1 WNHNN, CDR2 SYGVQD (reference sequence). The CDR3 nucleotides are TGCGCCAGCAGTGACGGACCCCACTATGGCTACACCTTC. Protein product: CASSDGPHYGYTF.

The chain is built from TRBV27 and TRBJ2-7, with D uncertain. Germline V CDR1 and CDR2: MNHEY, SMNVEV (reference sequence). Trimming took 7 bases from V and 0 from J, leaving 10 bases between them. The CDR3 runs to 13 residues. The CDR3 spells CASKQASSYEQYF. DNA for the CDR3: TGTGCCAGCAAGCAAGCTAGCTCCTACGAGCAGTACTTC.

CDR3 DNA sequence: TGTGCCAGCAGGGGAGACAGGGTTTACGAGCAGTACTTC. It specifies CASRGDRVYEQYF. V is TRBV28 and J is TRBJ2-7, with 7 bases aligning to TRBD1. This CDR3 spans 13 amino acids. The V gene's germline CDR1 is MDHEN and CDR2 SYDVKM. V lost 6 bases and J lost 4; bases outside the gene matches: 6.

This chain links TRBV7-9 with TRBJ2-1; 11 nucleotides line up with TRBD2. Germline assignment: CDR1 SEHNR and CDR2 FQNEAQ (reference sequence). The V and J ends lost 2 bases and 5 bases, in that order; junction bases with no gene match: 14. The CDR3 extends over 19 amino acids. CDR3 in DNA: TGTGCCAGCAGCTTAAGGGGGGCAGGTAGCGGGAGGGATCACAATGAGCAGTTCTTC. Residues: CASSLRGAGSGRDHNEQFF.

This chain joins TRBV29-1 and TRBJ1-1, with D perhaps TRBD1 (6 bases). V lost 6 bases to trimming and J lost 0 bases, with 11 bases between them. There are 13 residues in the CDR3. From germline, CDR1 is SQVTM and CDR2 ANQGSEA. The CDR3 protein is CSVYRDLNTEAFF. In DNA, the CDR3 is TGCAGCGTCTACAGGGATTTGAACACTGAAGCTTTCTTT.

This clone was seen only once. This chain joins TRBV19 and TRBJ1-2; no firm D call. The V end lost 5 bases, the J end lost 8 bases, and 15 bases lay between the germline ends. Per germline, CDR1 LNHDA and CDR2 SQIVND (reference sequence). The CDR3 runs to 13 residues. Here the CDR3 reads CASSPPSPEGYTF. CDR3 DNA: TGTGCCAGTAGTCCGCCCTCCCCGGAGGGCTACACCTTC.

This sequence joins TRBV6-5 and TRBJ2-3; 7 bases agree with TRBD1. The germline gives CDR1 MNHEY, CDR2 SVGAGI. The CDR3 is 15 residues long. Germline trimming cut 2 bases from V and 2 bases from J; bases unmatched to any gene: 4. CDR3 sequence reads: CASSYVGGNTDTQYF. Written as DNA, the CDR3 is TGTGCCAGCAGTTACGTAGGGGGCAACACAGATACGCAGTATTTT.

V and J are TRBV29-1 and TRBJ1-4; possibly TRBD1 for D (5 bases). Trimming pared 5 bases from V and 2 bases from J, leaving 15 bases between. The CDR3 consists of 15 residues. From germline, CDR1 is SQVTM and CDR2 ANQGSEA. As DNA, the CDR3 is TGCAGCGTTCGGGTCGGTGGGGGGACTAATGAAAAACTGTTTTTT. It yields the protein CSVRVGGGTNEKLFF.

The chain uses TRBV2 and TRBJ2-3, with 9 bases lining up with TRBD1. Germline V CDR1 and CDR2: SNHLY, FYNNEI. Losses at the gene ends were 6 bases for V and 4 bases for J; bases not matched to a gene: 8. The CDR3 loop spans 15 amino acids. CDR3 protein: CASSKRGDRADTQYF. CDR3 sequence (DNA): TGTGCCAGCAGCAAAAGGGGGGACAGGGCAGATACGCAGTATTTT. The full variable domain, in which reference TRBV2 and TRBJ2-3 provide the parts outside the CDR3, is EPEVTQTPSHQVTQMGQEVILRCVPISNHLYFYWYRQILGQKVEFLVSFYNNEISEKSEIFDDQFSVERPDGSNFTLKIRSTKLEDSAMYFCASSKRGDRADTQYFGPGTRLTVL.

The CDR3 reads CASSSGLAGQSGELFF. CDR3 DNA sequence: TGCGCCAGCAGCTCGGGACTAGCGGGCCAGTCCGGGGAGCTGTTTTTT. This rearrangement joins TRBV5-1 to TRBJ2-2; 12 bases map to TRBD2. The CDR3 is 16 residues long. The germline gives CDR1 SGHRS, CDR2 YFSETQ. The ends lost 3 bases at V and 6 bases at J; junction bases unmatched: 6.

This chain joins TRBV18 and TRBJ1-5; D is possibly TRBD1 (6 bases). V was pared by 3 bases and J by 2 bases, with 11 bases between. CDR1 and CDR2 (germline): KGHSH, LQKENI. The CDR3 runs to 15 residues. The CDR3 nucleotides read TGTGCCAGCTCACCGGCCAGGGGCGGCAATCAGCCCCAGCATTTT. It translates to CASSPARGGNQPQHF.

The gene calls are TRBV7-7 and TRBJ2-2; TRBD1 aligns across 9 bases. CDR1 and CDR2 (germline): SSHAT, FNYEAQ (reference sequence). This CDR3 spans 17 amino acids. V trimming: 0 bases; J trimming: 2 bases; junction bases outside the gene matches: 4. Here the CDR3 reads CASSLAGQGGNTGELFF. The CDR3 coding sequence is TGTGCCAGCAGCTTAGCGGGACAGGGAGGTAACACCGGGGAGCTGTTTTTT. The full variable domain, in which reference TRBV7-7 and TRBJ2-2 provide the parts outside the CDR3, is GAGVSQSPRYKVTKRGQDVTLRCDPISSHATLYWYQQALGQGPEFLTYFNYEAQPDKSGLPSDRFSAERPEGSISTLTIQRTEQRDSAMYRCASSLAGQGGNTGELFFGEGSRLTVL.

The DNA of the CDR3 is TGCGCCAGCAGCCGGACCGGGACTAGCCCAACCAATGAGCAGTTCTTC. Protein product: CASSRTGTSPTNEQFF. The chain carries TRBV4-3 and TRBJ2-1, with 9 bases matching TRBD2. Trimming took 4 bases from V and 6 from J; bases not matched to a gene: 10. This CDR3 has 16 residues. Per the germline V gene, CDR1 is LGHNA and CDR2 is YSLEER.

To note about this clone: The sample has other DNA sequences that encode this CDR3 too. The chain carries TRBV18 and TRBJ1-2; 7 nucleotides align to TRBD1. CDR3 length equals 13 residues. The V gene end was trimmed by 3 bases and the J gene end by 8 bases; junction bases not matched to a gene: 6. Germline lookup yields CDR1 KGHSH and CDR2 LQKENI. The CDR3: CASSPRTGDGYTF. CDR3 in DNA: TGTGCCAGCTCACCTAGGACAGGTGACGGCTACACCTTC.

The rearrangement uses TRBV11-2 and TRBJ2-3; TRBD2 might be the D (5 bases). This CDR3 contains 14 residues. The germline gives CDR1 SGHAT, CDR2 FQNNGV. The V end lost 4 bases, the J end lost 4 bases, and 12 bases lay between the germline ends. The CDR3 is CASSSRTEADTQYF. DNA for the CDR3: TGTGCCAGCAGCTCACGGACTGAGGCAGATACGCAGTATTTT.